The 26 T cell receptor beta chains below were found in one sample sequenced in a study of beta chain features in type 1 diabetes. Every bit of the isolated RNA underwent reverse transcription, so sequencing read expressed TCRB transcripts. Some clones are missing from TCRdb's copy, which holds only in-frame ones; the method was immunoSEQ multiplex PCR. The data show about 360,000 clones, around an eighth seen once. What was sequenced was naive CD4+ T cells from blood. These receptors all come from a man between 18 and 29 years old in good health.

The gene calls are TRBV28 and TRBJ2-2, with D possibly TRBD2 on 6 matching bases. This CDR3 spans 16 amino acids. With 2 bases removed from V and 0 bases from J, the gap between germline ends came to 10 bases. The germline V gene has CDR1 MDHEN and CDR2 SYDVKM. The chain's CDR3 is CASSLGVAANTGELFF. CDR3 bases: TGTGCCAGCAGTTTAGGGGTAGCGGCGAACACCGGGGAGCTGTTTTTT.

The chain uses TRBV11-2 and TRBJ2-5; no clear D gene. The CDR3 has 13 residues. Germline V gene sequence: CDR1 SGHAT, CDR2 FQNNGV. V was cut by 4 bases and J by 7 bases, with 13 bases left in between. CDR3 bases: TGTGCCAGCAGCTGGGCACCTCCCGGGACCCAGTACTTC. Translated: CASSWAPPGTQYF.

This clone was observed a few times. The same CDR3 also results from other DNA sequences found in this sample. This chain links TRBV6-5 with TRBJ1-1, with D unresolved. This CDR3 contains 11 residues. The V gene lost 8 bases and the J gene lost 1 base, with 5 bases spanning the gap. CDR1 is MNHEY and CDR2 is SVGAGI in the germline V gene. CDR3 region: CASGRNTEAFF. For the CDR3, the DNA is TGTGCCAGCGGGAGGAACACTGAAGCTTTCTTT.

The V call is TRBV29-1, the J call TRBJ2-3; 7 bases are a match to TRBD2. The CDR3 is 15 residues long. Germline CDR1 SQVTM, CDR2 ANQGSEA. V was pared by 6 bases and J by 2 bases, with 11 bases of the junction left unmatched. CDR3: CSVGESSGPTDTQYF. The DNA of the CDR3 is TGCAGCGTGGGTGAATCTAGCGGACCCACAGATACGCAGTATTTT.

This clone was detected only a few times. This sequence joins TRBV23-1 and TRBJ1-1; TRBD1 aligns across 7 bases. TRBV23-1 is annotated as an ORF whose role is uncertain. The V gene end was trimmed by 1 base and the J gene end by 6 bases; junction bases not matched to a gene: 8. The CDR3 sequence is 15 residues long. The CDR3 spells CASSQFEQGIAEAFF. The CDR3 DNA is TGCGCCAGCAGTCAATTCGAACAGGGGATAGCTGAAGCTTTCTTT.

The chain combines TRBV7-6 with TRBJ1-1; D unresolved. The CDR3 is 15 residues long. CDR1 and CDR2 from the germline V gene are SGHVS and FNYEAQ. Trimming stripped 0 bases from V and 0 bases from J, with 8 bases between. CDR3 region: CASSLAVGVNTEAFF. The CDR3 DNA follows: TGTGCCAGCAGCTTAGCGGTCGGAGTGAACACTGAAGCTTTCTTT. Full variable domain (outside the CDR3, taken from reference TRBV7-6 and TRBJ1-1): GAGVSQSPRYKVTKRGQDVALRCDPISGHVSLYWYRQALGQGPEFLTYFNYEAQQDKSGLPNDRFSAERPEGSISTLTIQRTEQRDSAMYRCASSLAVGVNTEAFFGQGTRLTVV.

This clone was observed a handful of times. The rearrangement uses TRBV7-3 and TRBJ2-1, with 7 bases fitting TRBD2. This CDR3 spans 14 amino acids. With 5 bases clipped from V and 8 bases from J, the junction kept 9 bases outside the gene matches. CDR1 and CDR2 (germline): SGHTA, FQGTGA. The CDR3 loop reads CASSPGLVAYEQFF. DNA of the CDR3: TGTGCCAGCAGCCCCGGACTAGTCGCGTATGAGCAGTTCTTC. Looking up the rest from reference TRBV7-3 and TRBJ2-1 gives the full variable domain: GAGVSQTPSNKVTEKGKYVELRCDPISGHTALYWYRQSLGQGPEFLIYFQGTGAADDSGLPNDRFFAVRPEGSVSTLKIQRTERGDSAVYLCASSPGLVAYEQFFGPGTRLTVL.

This clone was counted between two and nine times. This chain links TRBV29-1 with TRBJ2-3; 8 positions match TRBD2. Germline assignment: CDR1 SQVTM and CDR2 ANQGSEA. The CDR3 runs to 13 residues. V lost 5 bases to trimming and J lost 3 bases; unmatched junction nucleotides: 4. Written as DNA, the CDR3 is TGCAGCGTTCAGCGGGAGTCTACAGATACGCAGTATTTT. This translates into CSVQRESTDTQYF.

This clone turned up a few times. The rearrangement links TRBV9 to TRBJ1-3, with a possible D match to TRBD1 (5 bases). The germline gives CDR1 SGDLS, CDR2 YYNGEE. The germline V and J ends were trimmed by 0 bases and 0 bases, with 7 bases remaining between them. The CDR3 length is 15 residues. The CDR3 DNA is TGTGCCAGCAGCGTAGCGGACAACTCTGGAAACACCATATATTTT. It is translated as CASSVADNSGNTIYF.

The V gene is TRBV5-4, the J gene TRBJ2-3; D is undetermined. From germline, CDR1 is SGHNT and CDR2 YYREEE (reference sequence). V was cut by 0 bases and J by 0 bases, with 8 bases left in between. The CDR3 extends over 15 amino acids. CDR3 in amino acids: CASSLDSRSTDTQYF. CDR3 nucleotide sequence: TGTGCCAGCAGCTTGGACAGCCGAAGCACAGATACGCAGTATTTT. The full variable domain, its missing parts supplied by reference TRBV5-4 and TRBJ2-3, is ETGVTQSPTHLIKTRGQQVTLRCSSQSGHNTVSWYQQALGQGPQFIFQYYREEENGRGNFPPRFSGLQFPNYSSELNVNALELDDSALYLCASSLDSRSTDTQYFGPGTRLTVL.

The table lists this clone with a few counts. The chain combines TRBV7-8 with TRBJ2-2; 8 bases align to TRBD1. Losses at the gene ends were 3 bases for V and 5 bases for J; bases not matched to a gene: 2. Germline V gene data show CDR1 as SGHVS and CDR2 as FQNEAQ. The CDR3 spans 14 residues. The CDR3 spells CASSLDRVTGELFF. As DNA, the CDR3 is TGTGCCAGCAGCTTGGACAGGGTAACCGGGGAGCTGTTTTTT.

The CDR3 region has the DNA TGTGCCAGCGGCAGGGCCTCCTACGAGCAGTACTTC. Encoded protein: CASGRASYEQYF. The V and J genes are TRBV9 and TRBJ2-7, with D tentatively TRBD1 (5 bases). In germline, CDR1 is SGDLS, CDR2 YYNGEE. The V and J ends lost 7 bases and 0 bases respectively, with 8 bases between them. The CDR3 is made up of 12 amino acids.

The V and J genes are TRBV11-1 and TRBJ2-5; no firm D call. With 0 bases removed from V and 2 bases from J, the gap between germline ends came to 10 bases. Looked up from germline, CDR1 is SGHAT and CDR2 is FQDESV (reference sequence). There are 15 residues in the CDR3. The CDR3 DNA follows: TGTGCCAGCAGCTTAGCCCGAGGCCGGCAAGAGACCCAGTACTTC. It codes for CASSLARGRQETQYF.

This clone showed up just a few times. This chain uses TRBV5-6 with TRBJ1-1, with D possibly being TRBD1 (5 bases). V was shortened by 1 base and J by 7 bases, with 11 bases between the two germline ends. This CDR3 contains 13 residues. Per the germline V gene, CDR1 is SGHDT and CDR2 is YYEEEE. CDR3 DNA: TGTGCCAGCAGCTTGAGGGGTACAAATGAAGCTTTCTTT. This codes for CASSLRGTNEAFF.

CDR3 sequence: CASSEDSYNQPQHF. The DNA for the CDR3 is TGTGCCAGCAGCGAGGACAGTTACAATCAGCCCCAGCATTTT. The chain is built from TRBV9 and TRBJ1-5, with D perhaps matching TRBD1 (6 bases). CDR1 SGDLS and CDR2 YYNGEE come from the germline V gene. The CDR3 is made up of 14 amino acids. Trimming removed 3 bases at V and 3 bases at J, with 10 bases between.

This clone was seen a few times. This sequence joins TRBV7-2 and TRBJ2-6, with 7 nucleotides matching TRBD1. Germline lookup yields CDR1 SGHTA and CDR2 FQGNSA. The CDR3 covers 14 residues. Trimming removed 5 bases from V and 9 bases from J; junction bases left unmatched: 7. In DNA, the CDR3 is TGTGCCAGCAGCCTATCCGGGACAGACAACGTCCTGACTTTC. Residues: CASSLSGTDNVLTF. Full variable domain (outside the CDR3, taken from reference TRBV7-2 and TRBJ2-6): GAGVSQSPSNKVTEKGKDVELRCDPISGHTALYWYRQSLGQGLEFLIYFQGNSAPDKSGLPSDRFSAERTGGSVSTLTIQRTQQEDSAVYLCASSLSGTDNVLTFGAGSRLTVL.

Only one count was recorded for this clone. The chain employs TRBV5-1 and TRBJ1-4; possibly TRBD1 for D (5 bases). CDR1 SGHRS and CDR2 YFSETQ come from the germline V gene. The CDR3 covers 16 residues. Trimming cost V 4 bases and J 2 bases, with 15 bases left between them. The CDR3 loop reads CASSLLGGHTNEKLFF. As DNA, the CDR3 is TGCGCCAGCAGCCTGTTGGGGGGTCATACTAATGAAAAACTGTTTTTT.

The rearrangement uses TRBV29-1 and TRBJ2-1, with TRBD2 matching 9 bases. Unmatched junction bases numbered 5, after V lost 7 bases and J lost 4 bases. Germline CDR1 SQVTM, CDR2 ANQGSEA. The CDR3 sequence is 13 residues long. This chain's CDR3 is CSAAGGRYNEQFF. CDR3 nucleotides: TGCAGCGCCGCGGGGGGGCGGTACAATGAGCAGTTCTTC.

A remark on this clone: The same CDR3 arises from other DNA sequences in this sample as well. V is TRBV18 and J is TRBJ1-5; D uncertain. Per the germline V gene, CDR1 is KGHSH and CDR2 is LQKENI. Trimming removed 1 base from V and 1 base from J, with 8 bases in between. The CDR3 contains 15 residues. The chain's CDR3 is CASSPLSGSNQPQHF. The CDR3 bases are TGTGCCAGCTCACCACTATCGGGGAGCAATCAGCCCCAGCATTTT.

The chain recombines TRBV28 with TRBJ2-7; D not resolved. Germline V gene sequence: CDR1 MDHEN, CDR2 SYDVKM. The V and J ends lost 2 bases and 11 bases respectively, with 10 bases between them. The length of the CDR3 is 11 residues. The CDR3 here is CASSLSRGKYF. CDR3 coding DNA: TGTGCCAGCAGTTTAAGTAGAGGAAAGTACTTC.

The sample holds a few counts of this clone. V usage is TRBV20-1 and J usage is TRBJ2-7, with unresolved D. From germline, CDR1 is DFQATT and CDR2 SNEGSKA (reference sequence). CDR3 length equals 11 residues. Trimming took off 7 bases at V and 0 bases at J, with 7 bases between the two ends. CDR3 bases: TGCAGTGTCATGTTCTCCTACGAGCAGTACTTC. It codes for CSVMFSYEQYF.

There are a few counts of this clone. The rearrangement links TRBV5-1 to TRBJ1-6; D is unclear. Germline CDR1 is SGHRS and CDR2 is YFSETQ. The CDR3 is 14 amino acids. The V and J ends lost 4 bases and 8 bases respectively, with 13 bases between them. The CDR3 loop is CASSNKNGDSPLHF. The DNA of the CDR3 is TGCGCCAGCAGCAACAAGAATGGAGATTCACCCCTCCACTTT.

This clone has more than one count but fewer than ten. V is TRBV28 and J is TRBJ1-4; D gene ambiguous. Germline V lookup: CDR1 MDHEN, CDR2 SYDVKM. The CDR3 totals 12 residues. The CDR3 nucleotides read TGTGGGGTTTTGTCACGAGGTGAAAAACTGTTTTTT. It translates to CGVLSRGEKLFF. Full variable domain (outside the CDR3, taken from reference TRBV28 and TRBJ1-4): DVKVTQSSRYLVKRTGEKVFLECVQDMDHENMFWYRQDPGLGLRLIYFSYDVKMKEKGDIPEGYSVSREKKERFSLILESASTNQTSMYLCGVLSRGEKLFFGSGTQLSVL.

This sequence joins TRBV29-1 and TRBJ2-1, with D possibly matching TRBD2 (6 bases). V was shortened by 5 bases and J by 8 bases, with 13 bases between the two germline ends. The CDR3 sequence is 12 residues long. Germline CDR1 SQVTM, CDR2 ANQGSEA. CDR3 nucleotide sequence: TGCAGCGTTCTGGACTGGGAGGATGAGCAGTTCTTC. Protein product: CSVLDWEDEQFF.

This clone has more than one count but fewer than ten. The gene calls are TRBV7-3 and TRBJ1-5; 11 bases line up with TRBD1. CDR3 length: 16 residues. The V gene end was trimmed by 5 bases and the J gene end by 5 bases; junction bases not matched to a gene: 8. CDR1 is SGHTA and CDR2 is FQGTGA in the germline V gene. CDR3 protein: CASSLGGQGVYQPQHF. Written as DNA, the CDR3 is TGTGCCAGCAGCCTGGGGGGACAGGGGGTTTATCAGCCCCAGCATTTT.

This rearrangement joins TRBV5-4 to TRBJ2-1; 10 positions agree with TRBD2. The V and J ends lost 0 bases and 3 bases, in that order; junction bases with no gene match: 3. Germline CDR1 reads SGHNT; CDR2 reads YYREEE (reference sequence). CDR3 length equals 16 residues. The CDR3 protein is CASSLGGLAVYNEQFF. The CDR3 DNA reads TGTGCCAGCAGCTTGGGCGGACTAGCGGTCTACAATGAGCAGTTCTTC.